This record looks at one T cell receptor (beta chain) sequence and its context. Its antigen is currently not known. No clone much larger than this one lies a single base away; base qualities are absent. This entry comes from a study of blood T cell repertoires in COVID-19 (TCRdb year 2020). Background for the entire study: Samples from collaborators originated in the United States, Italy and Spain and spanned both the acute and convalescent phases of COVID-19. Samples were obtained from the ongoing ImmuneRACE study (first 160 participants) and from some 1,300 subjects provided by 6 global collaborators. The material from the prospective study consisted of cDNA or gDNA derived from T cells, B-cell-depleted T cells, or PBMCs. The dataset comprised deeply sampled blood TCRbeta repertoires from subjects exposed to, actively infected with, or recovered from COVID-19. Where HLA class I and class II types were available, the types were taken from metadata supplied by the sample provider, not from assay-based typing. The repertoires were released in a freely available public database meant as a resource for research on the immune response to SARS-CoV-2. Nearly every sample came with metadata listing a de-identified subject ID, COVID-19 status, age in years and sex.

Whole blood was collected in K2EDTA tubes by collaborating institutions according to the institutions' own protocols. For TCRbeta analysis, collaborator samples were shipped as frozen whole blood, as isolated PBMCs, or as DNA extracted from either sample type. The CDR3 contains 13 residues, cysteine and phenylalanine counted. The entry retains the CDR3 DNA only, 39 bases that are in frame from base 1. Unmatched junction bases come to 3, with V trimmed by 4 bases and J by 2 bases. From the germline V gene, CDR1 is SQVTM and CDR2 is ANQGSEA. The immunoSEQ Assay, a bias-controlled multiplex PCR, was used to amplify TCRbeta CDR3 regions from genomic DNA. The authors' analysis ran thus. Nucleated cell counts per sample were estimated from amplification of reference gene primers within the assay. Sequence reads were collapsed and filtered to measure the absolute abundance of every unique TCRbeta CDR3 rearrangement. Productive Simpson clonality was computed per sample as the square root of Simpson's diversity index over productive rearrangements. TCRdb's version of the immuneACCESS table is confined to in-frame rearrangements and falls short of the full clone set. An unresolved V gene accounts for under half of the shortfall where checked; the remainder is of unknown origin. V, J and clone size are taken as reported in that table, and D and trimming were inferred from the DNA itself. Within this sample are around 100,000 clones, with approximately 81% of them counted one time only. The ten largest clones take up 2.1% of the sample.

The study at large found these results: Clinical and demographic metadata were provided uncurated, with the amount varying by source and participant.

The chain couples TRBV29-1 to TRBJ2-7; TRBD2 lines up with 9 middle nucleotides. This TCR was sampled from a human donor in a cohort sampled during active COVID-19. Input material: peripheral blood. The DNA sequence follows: TGCAGCGTTGGGCGGGAGGGAGCCTACGAGCAGTACTTC. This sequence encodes CSVGREGAYEQYF.